This T cell receptor (beta chain) appears in the sequencing data of a study of cytomegalovirus exposure and HLA in healthy donors. Notes on the study in general: Cytomegalovirus-associated TCR beta chains were listed, numbering 164.

Researchers ran the PCR with 60 Vbeta and 13 Jbeta primers. This table comes from immunoSEQ multiplex PCR, and its TCRdb copy is limited to in-frame clones, with some not included. This repertoire includes about 42,000 clones. This CDR3 has 13 residues. Trimming removed 4 bases from V and 4 bases from J, with 7 bases in between. Germline CDR1 SNHLY, CDR2 FYNNEI. A remark on this clone: Antigen specificity is unknown.

The clonotype originates from a man younger than 45 in good health and CMV-seronegative. The chain recombines TRBV2 with TRBJ2-2, with unresolved D. The material sequenced was PBMCs. The CDR3 nucleotides are TGTGCCAGCAGTGGGTACGGCACCGGGGAGCTGTTTTTT. Protein sequence: CASSGYGTGELFF.